This record covers a single T cell receptor (beta chain). The ends lost 3 bases at V and 6 bases at J; junction bases unmatched: 5. The CDR3 spans 14 residues. Per germline, CDR1 MNHNY and CDR2 SVGAGI (reference sequence). The sample originates from a study of blood T cell repertoires in COVID-19. About the study: Acute-phase and convalescent COVID-19 samples originated in the United States, Italy and Spain.

Sequencing was performed with immunoSEQ multiplex PCR; in TCRdb, only in-frame clones are kept and a portion is missing. The table includes around 92,000 clones, roughly nine tenths detected once. The specimen sequenced was peripheral blood. The V and J genes are TRBV6-6 and TRBJ2-3, with 8 bases lining up with TRBD1. The TCR was taken from an elderly woman with active COVID-19. The chain's CDR3 is CASSYEGDRDTQYF. CDR3 bases: TGTGCCAGCAGTTATGAAGGGGACAGGGATACGCAGTATTTT.